These T cell receptor beta chains were read from a single sample in a study of blood T cell repertoires in COVID-19. Produced via immunoSEQ multiplex PCR; TCRdb's table is partial and in-frame only. The data contain approximately 160,000 clones, around 80% of them singletons. Sequenced input: peripheral blood. These receptors were taken from a woman over 75 with acute or convalescent COVID-19. The CDR3 runs from the conserved cysteine through the conserved F or W. Fields, in order: V gene, clone size, D gene, J gene, CDR3 DNA, CDR3 protein. The D gene is left open where the match is weak. Where a row states a size, it is once, few, many or the class of an expanded clone; other rows omit it.

v_call: TRBV28; clone_size: .; d_call: .; j_call: TRBJ2-7; cdr3_nt: TGTGCCAGCAGTCGAAGGCTGGAGTCCTACGAGCAGTACTTC; cdr3_aa: CASSRRLESYEQYF
v_call: TRBV6-4; clone_size: .; d_call: .; j_call: TRBJ1-2; cdr3_nt: TGTGCCAGCAGTGAACAGGGTGGCTATGGCTACACCTTC; cdr3_aa: CASSEQGGYGYTF
v_call: TRBV12-2; clone_size: few; d_call: .; j_call: TRBJ1-5; cdr3_nt: TGTGCAAGTCGCGCCCGGTGCAATCAGCCCCAGCATTTT; cdr3_aa: CASRARCNQPQHF
v_call: TRBV28; clone_size: .; d_call: .; j_call: TRBJ2-2; cdr3_nt: TGTGCCAGCAGTCGCCGGGGGAAGCGTGGCGGGGAGCTGTTTTTT; cdr3_aa: CASSRRGKRGGELFF
v_call: TRBV29-1; clone_size: .; d_call: .; j_call: TRBJ2-1; cdr3_nt: TGCAGCGTTTCCACAGGGAATGAGCAGTTCTTC; cdr3_aa: CSVSTGNEQFF
v_call: TRBV7-2; clone_size: .; d_call: TRBD1; j_call: TRBJ1-1; cdr3_nt: TGTGCCAGCAGAATCCCAGGGGGCTTGAACACTGAAGCTTTCTTT; cdr3_aa: CASRIPGGLNTEAFF
v_call: TRBV10-3; clone_size: .; d_call: .; j_call: TRBJ2-5; cdr3_nt: TGTGCCATCAGTGTGGGGGGACCGCAAGAGACCCAGTACTTC; cdr3_aa: CAISVGGPQETQYF
v_call: TRBV12-3/TRBV12-4; clone_size: few; d_call: .; j_call: TRBJ1-5; cdr3_nt: TGTGCCAGCAGTTTAATTTCGTTGAGGCCCCAGCATTTT; cdr3_aa: CASSLISLRPQHF
v_call: TRBV28; clone_size: .; d_call: TRBD1; j_call: TRBJ2-6; cdr3_nt: TGTGCCAGCAGATCCCTGACAGGGGGCGCTGGGGCCAACGTCCTGACTTTC; cdr3_aa: CASRSLTGGAGANVLTF
v_call: TRBV15; clone_size: .; d_call: .; j_call: TRBJ1-4; cdr3_nt: TGTGCCACCAGCAGGACATCAACTAATGAAAAACTGTTTTTT; cdr3_aa: CATSRTSTNEKLFF
v_call: TRBV4-2; clone_size: once; d_call: TRBD1; j_call: TRBJ2-7; cdr3_nt: TGTGCCAGCAGCCAAGGCCAGGGGGACTACGAGCAGTACTTC; cdr3_aa: CASSQGQGDYEQYF
v_call: TRBV4-3; clone_size: .; d_call: .; j_call: TRBJ1-4; cdr3_nt: TGCGCCAGCAGCCCGAGATTCCCTAATGAAAAACTGTTTTTT; cdr3_aa: CASSPRFPNEKLFF
v_call: TRBV2; clone_size: .; d_call: .; j_call: TRBJ1-5; cdr3_nt: TGTGCCAGCAGTGGATTCGACAGTTCTATTCAGCCCCAGCATTTT; cdr3_aa: CASSGFDSSIQPQHF
v_call: TRBV27; clone_size: .; d_call: .; j_call: TRBJ2-4; cdr3_nt: TGTGCCAGCAGTCCAGACTCGCTAGCCAAAAACATTCAGTACTTC; cdr3_aa: CASSPDSLAKNIQYF
v_call: TRBV19; clone_size: once; d_call: TRBD1; j_call: TRBJ2-7; cdr3_nt: TGTGCCAGTAGTGACCGGGACAGGCTTGTTCGGGAGCAGTACTTC; cdr3_aa: CASSDRDRLVREQYF
v_call: TRBV2; clone_size: .; d_call: .; j_call: TRBJ2-7; cdr3_nt: TGTGCCAGCGTGAGGGTTGCCATAGTGAACTTC; cdr3_aa: CASVRVAIVNF
v_call: TRBV28; clone_size: .; d_call: TRBD2; j_call: TRBJ2-7; cdr3_nt: TGTGCCAGCAGTGGGGGTGGCGGGGGGCTTAGGGGCGAGCAGTACTTC; cdr3_aa: CASSGGGGGLRGEQYF
v_call: TRBV2; clone_size: .; d_call: TRBD1; j_call: TRBJ1-2; cdr3_nt: TGTGCCAGCAGGGCCGAGGGGGCTGGCTATGGCTACACCTTC; cdr3_aa: CASRAEGAGYGYTF
v_call: TRBV7-9; clone_size: .; d_call: .; j_call: TRBJ1-5; cdr3_nt: TGTGCCAGCAGTATAACAGGGAATCAGCCCCAGCATTTT; cdr3_aa: CASSITGNQPQHF
v_call: TRBV19; clone_size: .; d_call: .; j_call: TRBJ1-2; cdr3_nt: TGTGCCAGTAGTAATAACCCGGAGGTCCTTGGCTACACCTTC; cdr3_aa: CASSNNPEVLGYTF
v_call: TRBV5-8; clone_size: .; d_call: .; j_call: TRBJ2-1; cdr3_nt: TGTGCCAGCAGCTTGGGCCCATCTCGGGGAAATGAGCAGTTCTTC; cdr3_aa: CASSLGPSRGNEQFF
v_call: TRBV29-1; clone_size: .; d_call: .; j_call: TRBJ1-2; cdr3_nt: TGCAGCGTTGAACTGCTCAGGGCCTACACCTTC; cdr3_aa: CSVELLRAYTF
v_call: TRBV5-4; clone_size: .; d_call: .; j_call: TRBJ2-3; cdr3_nt: TGTGCCAGCAGCTTGGGAGCGGGCAGCACAGATACGCAGTATTTT; cdr3_aa: CASSLGAGSTDTQYF
v_call: TRBV9; clone_size: .; d_call: TRBD2; j_call: TRBJ2-1; cdr3_nt: TGTGCCAGCAGCGTAGGTTTTAGCGGGGCCTACAATGAGCAGTTCTTC; cdr3_aa: CASSVGFSGAYNEQFF
v_call: TRBV18; clone_size: .; d_call: .; j_call: TRBJ2-3; cdr3_nt: TGTGCCAGCTCACCACTGACAGTCCAATCGAGCACAGATACGCAGTATTTT; cdr3_aa: CASSPLTVQSSTDTQYF
v_call: TRBV5-4; clone_size: few; d_call: .; j_call: TRBJ1-5; cdr3_nt: TGTGCCAGCAGCTTGGGAGAAAATCAGCCCCAGCATTTT; cdr3_aa: CASSLGENQPQHF
v_call: TRBV5-1; clone_size: .; d_call: TRBD1; j_call: TRBJ1-2; cdr3_nt: TGCGCCAGCAGCCACCCACGGACAGGAGTAAACTATGGCTACACCTTC; cdr3_aa: CASSHPRTGVNYGYTF
v_call: TRBV19; clone_size: .; d_call: .; j_call: TRBJ1-1; cdr3_nt: TGTGCCAGTAGTATTGGGGCCATTGAGGCTTTCTTT; cdr3_aa: CASSIGAIEAFF
v_call: TRBV19; clone_size: .; d_call: .; j_call: TRBJ2-2; cdr3_nt: TGTGCCAGTAGTACCCCCGGGGGTAGTACCCACCGGGAGCTGTTTTTT; cdr3_aa: CASSTPGGSTHRELFF
v_call: TRBV24-1; clone_size: .; d_call: TRBD2; j_call: TRBJ2-1; cdr3_nt: TGTGCCACCAGTACAGGCGGGGGGGCTCGGGAGCAGTTCTTC; cdr3_aa: CATSTGGGAREQFF
v_call: TRBV6-2/TRBV6-3; clone_size: few; d_call: TRBD1; j_call: TRBJ2-5; cdr3_nt: TGTGCCAGCAGTTCCAACTACCCTCTCCGGGACAGGGGGCGAGAGACCCAGTACTTC; cdr3_aa: CASSSNYPLRDRGRETQYF
v_call: TRBV6-5; clone_size: .; d_call: .; j_call: TRBJ2-1; cdr3_nt: TGTGCCAGCAGTTATAACCCCTCGGGAGCTAACAATGAGCAGTTCTTC; cdr3_aa: CASSYNPSGANNEQFF
v_call: TRBV5-4; clone_size: .; d_call: .; j_call: TRBJ2-5; cdr3_nt: TGTGCCAGCAGCCTCCCCGGGACAACGGAGACCCAGTACTTC; cdr3_aa: CASSLPGTTETQYF
v_call: TRBV6-6; clone_size: .; d_call: TRBD1; j_call: TRBJ1-4; cdr3_nt: TGTGCCAATTACAGACAGGGAACTAATGAAAAACTGTTTTTT; cdr3_aa: CANYRQGTNEKLFF
v_call: TRBV12-3/TRBV12-4; clone_size: .; d_call: .; j_call: TRBJ1-1; cdr3_nt: TGTGCCAGCAGTTTTAGGGGAGGTTGGGAAGCTTTCTTT; cdr3_aa: CASSFRGGWEAFF
v_call: TRBV19; clone_size: .; d_call: TRBD1; j_call: TRBJ2-6; cdr3_nt: TGTGCCAGTAGTATGACACAGGGGGCATATGGGGCCAACGTCCTGACTTTC; cdr3_aa: CASSMTQGAYGANVLTF
v_call: TRBV24-1; clone_size: .; d_call: .; j_call: TRBJ2-1; cdr3_nt: TGTGCCACCAGTGATCCCACTAAGAATGAGCAGTTCTTC; cdr3_aa: CATSDPTKNEQFF
v_call: TRBV20-1; clone_size: .; d_call: .; j_call: TRBJ2-7; cdr3_nt: TGCAGTGCTAGTACAGGATTCTCCTACGAGCAGTACTTC; cdr3_aa: CSASTGFSYEQYF
v_call: TRBV2; clone_size: .; d_call: TRBD1; j_call: TRBJ2-7; cdr3_nt: TGTGCCAGCGGGGGACAGGGTAGAACCTACGAGCAGTACTTC; cdr3_aa: CASGGQGRTYEQYF
v_call: TRBV5-1; clone_size: .; d_call: .; j_call: TRBJ2-3; cdr3_nt: TGCGCCAGCAGGGGGCAGGGATTCACAGATACGCAGTATTTT; cdr3_aa: CASRGQGFTDTQYF